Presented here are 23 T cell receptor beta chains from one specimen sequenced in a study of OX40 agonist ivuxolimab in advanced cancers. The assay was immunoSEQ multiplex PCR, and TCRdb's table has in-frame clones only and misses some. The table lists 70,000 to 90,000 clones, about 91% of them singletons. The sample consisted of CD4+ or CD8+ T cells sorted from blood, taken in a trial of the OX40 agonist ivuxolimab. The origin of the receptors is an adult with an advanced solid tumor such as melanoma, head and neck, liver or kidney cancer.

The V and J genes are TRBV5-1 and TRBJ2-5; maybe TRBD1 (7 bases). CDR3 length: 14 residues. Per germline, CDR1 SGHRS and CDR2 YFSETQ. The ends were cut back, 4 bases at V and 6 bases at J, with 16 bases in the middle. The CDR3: CASSQGQAGQTQYF. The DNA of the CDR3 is TGCGCCAGCAGCCAAGGACAGGCGGGGCAGACCCAGTACTTC.

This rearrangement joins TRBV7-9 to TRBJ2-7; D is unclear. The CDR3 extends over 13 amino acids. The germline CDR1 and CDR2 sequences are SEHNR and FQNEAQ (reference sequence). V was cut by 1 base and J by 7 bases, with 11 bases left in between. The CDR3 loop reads CASSLVGLGEQYF. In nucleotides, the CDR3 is TGTGCCAGCAGCTTAGTGGGGTTGGGGGAGCAGTACTTC.

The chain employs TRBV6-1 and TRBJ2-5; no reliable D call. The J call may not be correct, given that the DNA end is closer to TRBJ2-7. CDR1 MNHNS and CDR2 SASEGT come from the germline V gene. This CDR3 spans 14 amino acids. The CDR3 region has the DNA TGTGCCAGCAGTACGGAGCGCTTTACCTACGAGCAGTACTTC. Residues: CASSTERFTYEQYF.

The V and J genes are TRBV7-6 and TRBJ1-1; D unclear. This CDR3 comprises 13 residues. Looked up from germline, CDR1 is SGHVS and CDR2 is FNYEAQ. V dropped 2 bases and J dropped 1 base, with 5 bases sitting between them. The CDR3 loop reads CASSLQENTEAFF. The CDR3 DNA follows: TGTGCCAGCAGCTTACAGGAGAACACTGAAGCTTTCTTT.

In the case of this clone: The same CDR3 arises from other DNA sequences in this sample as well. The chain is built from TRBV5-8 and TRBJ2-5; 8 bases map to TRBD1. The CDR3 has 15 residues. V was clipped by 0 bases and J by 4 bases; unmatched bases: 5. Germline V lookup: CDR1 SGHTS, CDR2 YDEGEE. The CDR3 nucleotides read TGTGCCAGCAGCTTGGGGCAGGGGGCAGGAGAGACCCAGTACTTC. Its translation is CASSLGQGAGETQYF.

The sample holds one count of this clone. The CDR3 bases are TGTGCCAGCAGCTTAGTGCGGGGTAGGACTGAAGCTTTCTTT. It encodes CASSLVRGRTEAFF. The chain recombines TRBV11-2 with TRBJ1-1; D not certain. This CDR3 has 14 residues. V gave up 1 base and J gave up 5 bases, with 11 bases separating them. Germline V lookup: CDR1 SGHAT, CDR2 FQNNGV.

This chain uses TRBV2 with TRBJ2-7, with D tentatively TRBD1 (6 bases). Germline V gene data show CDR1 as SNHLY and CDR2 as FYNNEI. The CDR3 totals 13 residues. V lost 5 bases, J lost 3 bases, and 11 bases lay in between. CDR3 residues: CASSFGQLYEQYF. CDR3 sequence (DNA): TGTGCCAGCAGTTTCGGACAGCTCTACGAGCAGTACTTC. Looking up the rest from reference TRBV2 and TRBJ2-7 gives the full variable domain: EPEVTQTPSHQVTQMGQEVILRCVPISNHLYFYWYRQILGQKVEFLVSFYNNEISEKSEIFDDQFSVERPDGSNFTLKIRSTKLEDSAMYFCASSFGQLYEQYFGPGTRLTVT.

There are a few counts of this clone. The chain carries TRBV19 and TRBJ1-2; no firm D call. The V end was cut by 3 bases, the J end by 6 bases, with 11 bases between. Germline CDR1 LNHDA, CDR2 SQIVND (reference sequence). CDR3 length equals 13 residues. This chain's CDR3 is CASSMRESNGYTF. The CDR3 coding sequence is TGTGCCAGTAGTATGCGGGAATCGAATGGCTACACCTTC.

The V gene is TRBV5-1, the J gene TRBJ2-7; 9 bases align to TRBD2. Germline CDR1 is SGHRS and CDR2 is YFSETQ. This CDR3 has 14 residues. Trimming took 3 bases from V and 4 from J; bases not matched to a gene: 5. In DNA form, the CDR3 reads TGCGCCAGCAGCTACTACCTAGCGGGATACGAGCAGTACTTC. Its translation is CASSYYLAGYEQYF.

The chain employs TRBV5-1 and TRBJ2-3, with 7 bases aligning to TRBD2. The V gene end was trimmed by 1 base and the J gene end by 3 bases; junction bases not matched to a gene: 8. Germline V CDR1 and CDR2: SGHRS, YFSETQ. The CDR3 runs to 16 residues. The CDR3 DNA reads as TGCGCCAGCAGCTTGAACGCGGGGGTGGGAACAGATACGCAGTATTTT. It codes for CASSLNAGVGTDTQYF.

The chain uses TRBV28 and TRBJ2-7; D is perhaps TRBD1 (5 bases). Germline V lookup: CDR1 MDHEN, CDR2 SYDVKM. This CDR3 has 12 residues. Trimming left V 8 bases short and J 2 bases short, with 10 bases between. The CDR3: CASGGRAYEQYF. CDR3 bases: TGTGCCAGCGGTGGCAGGGCCTACGAGCAGTACTTC.

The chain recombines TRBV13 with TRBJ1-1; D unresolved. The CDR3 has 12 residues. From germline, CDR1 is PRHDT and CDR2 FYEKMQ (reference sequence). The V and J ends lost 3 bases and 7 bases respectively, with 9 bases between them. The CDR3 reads CASSFASFEAFF. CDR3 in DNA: TGTGCCAGCAGCTTTGCGTCGTTTGAAGCTTTCTTT.

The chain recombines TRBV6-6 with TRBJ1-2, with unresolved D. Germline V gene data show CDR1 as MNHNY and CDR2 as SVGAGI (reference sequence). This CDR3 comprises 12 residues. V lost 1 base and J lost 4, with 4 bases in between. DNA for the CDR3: TGTGCCAGCAGTTACTTACCCTATGGCTACACCTTC. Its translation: CASSYLPYGYTF.

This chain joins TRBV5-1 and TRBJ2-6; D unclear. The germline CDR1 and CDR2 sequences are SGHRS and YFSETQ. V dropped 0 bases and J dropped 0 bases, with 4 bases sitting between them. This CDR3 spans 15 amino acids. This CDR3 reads CASSLGGSGANVLTF. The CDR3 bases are TGCGCCAGCAGCTTGGGGGGCTCTGGGGCCAACGTCCTGACTTTC.

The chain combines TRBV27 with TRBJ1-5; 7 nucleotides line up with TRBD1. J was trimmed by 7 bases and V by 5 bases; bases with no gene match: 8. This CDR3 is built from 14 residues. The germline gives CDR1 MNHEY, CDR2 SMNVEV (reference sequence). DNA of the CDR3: TGTGCCAGCAGTCTGACAGGGCCTTGGCAGCCCCAGCATTTT. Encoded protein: CASSLTGPWQPQHF.

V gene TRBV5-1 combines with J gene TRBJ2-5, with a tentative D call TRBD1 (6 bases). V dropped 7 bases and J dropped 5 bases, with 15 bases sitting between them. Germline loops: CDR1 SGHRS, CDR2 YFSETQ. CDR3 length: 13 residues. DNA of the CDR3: TGCGCCAGCGCTAGGCAGGGGTCTGAGACCCAGTACTTC. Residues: CASARQGSETQYF. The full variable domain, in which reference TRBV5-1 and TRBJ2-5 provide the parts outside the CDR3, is KAGVTQTPRYLIKTRGQQVTLSCSPISGHRSVSWYQQTPGQGLQFLFEYFSETQRNKGNFPGRFSGRQFSNSRSEMNVSTLELGDSALYLCASARQGSETQYFGPGTRLLVL.

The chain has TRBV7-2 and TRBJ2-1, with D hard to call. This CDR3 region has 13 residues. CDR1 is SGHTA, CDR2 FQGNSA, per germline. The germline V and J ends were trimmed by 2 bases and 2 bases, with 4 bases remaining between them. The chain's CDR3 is CASSLRTYNEQFF. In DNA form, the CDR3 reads TGTGCCAGCAGCTTACGAACCTACAATGAGCAGTTCTTC.

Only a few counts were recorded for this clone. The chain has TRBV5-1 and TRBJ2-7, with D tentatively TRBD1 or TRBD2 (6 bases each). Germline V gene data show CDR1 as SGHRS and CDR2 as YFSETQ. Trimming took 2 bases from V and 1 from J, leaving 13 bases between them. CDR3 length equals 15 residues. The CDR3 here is CASSFMGGWSYEQYF. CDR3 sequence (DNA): TGCGCCAGCAGCTTCATGGGGGGCTGGTCCTACGAGCAGTACTTC.

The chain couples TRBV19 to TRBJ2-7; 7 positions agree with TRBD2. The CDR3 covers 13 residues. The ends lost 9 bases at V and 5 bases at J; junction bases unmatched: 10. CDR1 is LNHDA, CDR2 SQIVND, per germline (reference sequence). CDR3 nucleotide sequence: TGTGCCAGCACCCGGGGGGTGGGCAACGAGCAGTACTTC. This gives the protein CASTRGVGNEQYF.

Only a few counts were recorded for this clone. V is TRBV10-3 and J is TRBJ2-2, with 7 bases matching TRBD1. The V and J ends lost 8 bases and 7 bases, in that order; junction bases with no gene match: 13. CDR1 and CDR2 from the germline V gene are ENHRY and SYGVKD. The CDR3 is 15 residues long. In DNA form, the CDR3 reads TGTGCCATCCAGACAGAACCCAGACAGGGCGGGGAGCTGTTTTTT. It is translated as CAIQTEPRQGGELFF.

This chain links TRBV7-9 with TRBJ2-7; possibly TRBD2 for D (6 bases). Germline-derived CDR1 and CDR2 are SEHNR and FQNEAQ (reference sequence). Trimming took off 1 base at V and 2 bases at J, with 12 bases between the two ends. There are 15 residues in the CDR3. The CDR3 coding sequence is TGTGCCAGCAGCTTAGTGGAGGGAGGCACCTACGAGCAGTACTTC. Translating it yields CASSLVEGGTYEQYF.

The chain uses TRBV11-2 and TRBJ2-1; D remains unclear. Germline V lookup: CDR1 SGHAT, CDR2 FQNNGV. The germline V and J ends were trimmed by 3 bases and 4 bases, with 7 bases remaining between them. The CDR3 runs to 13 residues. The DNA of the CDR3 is TGTGCCAGCAGCTTGAGGAGATACAATGAGCAGTTCTTC. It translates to CASSLRRYNEQFF.

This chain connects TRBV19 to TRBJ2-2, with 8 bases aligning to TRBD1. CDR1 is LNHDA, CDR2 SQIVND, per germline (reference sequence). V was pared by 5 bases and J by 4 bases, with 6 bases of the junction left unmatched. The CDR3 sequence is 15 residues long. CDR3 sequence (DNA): TGTGCCAGTAGTGCCGGGACAGGCGTCACCGGGGAGCTGTTTTTT. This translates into CASSAGTGVTGELFF. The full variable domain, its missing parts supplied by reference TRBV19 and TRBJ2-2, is DGGITQSPKYLFRKEGQNVTLSCEQNLNHDAMYWYRQDPGQGLRLIYYSQIVNDFQKGDIAEGYSVSREKKESFPLTVTSAQKNPTAFYLCASSAGTGVTGELFFGEGSRLTVL.